Listed below are T cell receptor beta chains from one sample, sequenced in a study of cytomegalovirus exposure and HLA in healthy donors. The protocol was immunoSEQ multiplex PCR, while the TCRdb copy is restricted to in-frame clones and leaves out a portion. The profile covers around 130,000 clones, with about 82% appearing a single time and approximately 1.2% taken by the ten largest. Sequencing was done on a sample of PBMCs. These receptors all come from a boy aged 5-17 years in good health and CMV-seronegative. CDR3s include the opening cysteine and the closing phenylalanine or tryptophan. Each record gives: clone size, J gene, V gene, D gene, CDR3 DNA, CDR3 protein. D genes are given only for firm matches. Some rows mark clone size as missing; the rest say once, few, many or name a class of expanded clone.

>NA|TRBJ2-1|TRBV7-8|NA
TGTGCCAGCAGCCCCCCGCAGGGGAGTCCCTACAATGAGCAGTTCTTC
CASSPPQGSPYNEQFF
>once|TRBJ2-7|TRBV27|NA
TGTGCCAGCAGTTTAGCGGGGCGACAGCTCTACGAGCAGTACTTC
CASSLAGRQLYEQYF
>NA|TRBJ1-2|TRBV23-1|TRBD1
TGCGCCAGCAGTCAACCGGACAGGGAGGGCTATGGCTACACCTTC
CASSQPDREGYGYTF
>once|TRBJ1-3|TRBV30|TRBD1
TGTGCCTGGAGTCCGGGACAGGGGGCGGCGGGAAACACCATATATTTT
CAWSPGQGAAGNTIYF
>NA|TRBJ2-2|TRBV25-1|NA
TGTGCCAGCAGTCGGCCGGGGACCGGGGAGCTGTTTTTT
CASSRPGTGELFF
>NA|TRBJ1-1|TRBV10-3|NA
TGTGCCATCAGGCACCTACAGGGAGACACTGAAGCTTTCTTT
CAIRHLQGDTEAFF
>NA|TRBJ1-1|TRBV6-5|TRBD1
TGTGCCAGCAGTCCCCGAGGGACAGGGAACACTGAAGCTTTCTTT
CASSPRGTGNTEAFF
>NA|TRBJ2-5|TRBV19|TRBD1
TGTGCCAGTCGACAGGGTGAGACCCAGTACTTC
CASRQGETQYF
>NA|TRBJ1-1|TRBV6-1|NA
TGTGCCAGCAGTGGTTGGACAGTCATGAACACTGAAGCTTTCTTT
CASSGWTVMNTEAFF
>NA|TRBJ2-1|TRBV2|TRBD1
TGTGCCAGCAGCCTATCGGGACAGGGTTACAATGAGCAGTTCTTC
CASSLSGQGYNEQFF
>NA|TRBJ2-5|TRBV2|NA
TGTGCCAGCAGTCCAAAAGTCTATGGGACTCAAGAGACCCAGTACTTC
CASSPKVYGTQETQYF
>NA|TRBJ2-7|TRBV30|TRBD2
TGTGCCGGTAGCGGGAGGGATGAAGTCGAGCAGTACTTC
CAGSGRDEVEQYF
>NA|TRBJ2-2|TRBV4-1|NA
TGCGCCAGCAGCCAAGAGGCGGAGATGAACACCGGGGAGCTGTTTTTT
CASSQEAEMNTGELFF
>NA|TRBJ2-7|TRBV4-3|TRBD1
TGCGCCAGCAGCCAAGAATGGGGACAGGGGGCAACCTACGAGCAGTACTTC
CASSQEWGQGATYEQYF
>few|TRBJ1-1|TRBV7-9|NA
TGTGCCAGCAGGTCGGGAAAGATGAACACTGAAGCTTTCTTT
CASRSGKMNTEAFF
>NA|TRBJ2-5|TRBV5-6|NA
TGTGCCAGCAGCTTGGGGTCCAGGGAAGAGACCCAGTACTTC
CASSLGSREETQYF
>NA|TRBJ2-2|TRBV4-1|NA
TGCGCCAGCAGCACCTTAGCGTCGAACACCGGGGAGCTGTTTTTT
CASSTLASNTGELFF
>NA|TRBJ2-2|TRBV4-1|NA
TGCGCCAGCAGGCGTCTTTACGGCAGGGGGGACACCGGGGAGCTGTTTTTT
CASRRLYGRGDTGELFF
>NA|TRBJ2-3|TRBV5-1|TRBD1
TGCGCCAGCAGCTTGGTTGGGCAGGGGGTGAGAGATACGCAGTATTTT
CASSLVGQGVRDTQYF
>NA|TRBJ2-3|TRBV7-2|NA
TGTGCCAGCAGCTTTGGGGCCGGAGGGGGCACAGATACGCAGTATTTT
CASSFGAGGGTDTQYF
>NA|TRBJ2-1|TRBV6-5|NA
TGTGCCAGCAGAGAAACCGGGGGTGAGCAGTTCTTC
CASRETGGEQFF
>NA|TRBJ2-3|TRBV29-1|TRBD2
TGCAGCGTTGTCCTAGCGGGAGGACGCACAGGTACGCAGTATTTT
CSVVLAGGRTGTQYF
>NA|TRBJ1-5|TRBV5-1|NA
TGCGCCAGCAGCTTGGGTGCAGGCGGGAGCAATCAGCCCCAGCATTTT
CASSLGAGGSNQPQHF
>NA|TRBJ2-5|TRBV2|NA
TGTGCCAGCAGAGAAGCCAGGGCCCCCCAAGAGACCCAGTACTTC
CASREARAPQETQYF
>NA|TRBJ1-6|TRBV30|NA
TGTGCCTGGGACAGAGATAATTCACCCCTCCACTTT
CAWDRDNSPLHF
>few|TRBJ1-2|TRBV7-2|TRBD1
TGTGCCAGCAGTACAGGGGGGAGAGACTATGGCTACACCTTC
CASSTGGRDYGYTF
>few|TRBJ2-6|TRBV7-2|TRBD2
TGTGCCAGCAGCCCCTCGGTTTTAGCGGGAGTGGCTGGGGCCAACGTCCTGACTTTC
CASSPSVLAGVAGANVLTF
>NA|TRBJ2-5|TRBV5-4|NA
TGTGCCAGCAGCGATCACTACGCGGCTCAAGAGACCCAGTACTTC
CASSDHYAAQETQYF
>few|TRBJ2-7|TRBV12-5|NA
TGTGCTAGTGGCCCTACCGGGGTCCCTCGTTACGAGCAGTACTTC
CASGPTGVPRYEQYF
>few|TRBJ2-1|TRBV7-9|NA
TGTGCCAGCAGCTTAGCCGTTTTAGGGGTCAATGAGCAGTTCTTC
CASSLAVLGVNEQFF
>NA|TRBJ2-3|TRBV19|TRBD2
TGTGCCAGTAGTATTGGTGGGTCTAGCGGGAGAAGCGGGACAGATACGCAGTATTTT
CASSIGGSSGRSGTDTQYF
>NA|TRBJ1-1|TRBV5-1|TRBD1
TGCGCCAGCAGCTTGGGACAGGGAGGATCTGAAGCTTTCTTT
CASSLGQGGSEAFF
>once|TRBJ1-6|TRBV30|TRBD1
TGTGCCTGGAGCCTGATAGGACAGGGTGGTTCACCCCTCCACTTT
CAWSLIGQGGSPLHF
>NA|TRBJ2-3|TRBV30|TRBD2
TGTGCCTGGAGTGTACGGACTAGCGGGTTCGCAGATACGCAGTATTTT
CAWSVRTSGFADTQYF
>NA|TRBJ1-5|TRBV6-5|NA
TGTGCCAGCAGGCAAACAGGGTTTAGCAATCAGCCCCAGCATTTT
CASRQTGFSNQPQHF
>NA|TRBJ2-7|TRBV5-4|NA
TGTGCCAGCAGCCACGGGACTCGTGATCCCTACGAGCAGTACTTC
CASSHGTRDPYEQYF
>NA|TRBJ1-2|TRBV6-5|TRBD1
TGTGCCAGCAGTTATTCCCTGGGACAGGGCCGAACTGGCTACACCTTC
CASSYSLGQGRTGYTF
>NA|TRBJ1-1|TRBV6-5|NA
TGTGCCAGCAGTTACGGTCGAGGGTTGAACACTGAAGCTTTCTTT
CASSYGRGLNTEAFF
>NA|TRBJ2-3|TRBV6-4|TRBD2
TGTGCCAGCAGTGACTCTGCGGGAGTCGGCACAGATACGCAGTATTTT
CASSDSAGVGTDTQYF
>NA|TRBJ1-1|TRBV29-1|TRBD1
TGCAGCGCTAGGGGGACAGGGCTTCGTGAAGCTTTCTTT
CSARGTGLREAFF
>NA|TRBJ2-5|TRBV12-5|NA
TGTGCTAGTGCCTGGACAGTCCAAGAGACCCAGTACTTC
CASAWTVQETQYF
>NA|TRBJ2-1|TRBV6-5|NA
TGTGCCAGCAGCCCCGGACATAGCTCCTACAATGAGCAGTTCTTC
CASSPGHSSYNEQFF
>NA|TRBJ2-7|TRBV30|TRBD2
TGTGCCTGGAGTGCTCTAGCGGTACCCTACGAGCAGTACTTC
CAWSALAVPYEQYF
>NA|TRBJ2-5|TRBV25-1|NA
TGTGCCAGCAGTGAAAGTGCGGGGGCAGAGACCCAGTACTTC
CASSESAGAETQYF
>NA|TRBJ1-1|TRBV7-2|NA
TGTGCCAGCAGCTTAGTGGGAGGGGACACTGAAGCTTTCTTT
CASSLVGGDTEAFF
>NA|TRBJ1-1|TRBV7-9|NA
TGTTCCAGCAGCTTAGCGTTACCGCCCGGGGACACTGAAGCTTTCTTT
CSSSLALPPGDTEAFF
>NA|TRBJ2-7|TRBV30|TRBD2
TGTGCCTGGAGGTTCTCGACTAGCATATACTTC
CAWRFSTSIYF
>NA|TRBJ1-2|TRBV19|TRBD1
TGTGCCAGTAGTATACGACAGGGGATAAATGGCTACACCTTC
CASSIRQGINGYTF
>once|TRBJ1-3|TRBV6-6|NA
TGTGCCAGCAGGAGGGACAACTCTGGAAACACCATATATTTT
CASRRDNSGNTIYF
>NA|TRBJ2-2|TRBV4-1|NA
TGCGCCAGCAGCCTTACCGGGGAAGCCGCCGGGGAGCTGTTTTTT
CASSLTGEAAGELFF
>NA|TRBJ2-1|TRBV9|NA
TGTGCCAGCAGCCCATTCCGGGATGAGCAGTTCTTC
CASSPFRDEQFF
>once|TRBJ2-5|TRBV10-3|NA
TGTGCCATCAGTGAGTCGAAACTGGGGGAGGTGTTCGAGACCCAGTACTTC
CAISESKLGEVFETQYF
>NA|TRBJ2-3|TRBV7-9|NA
TGTGCCAGCAGTCTGGGGCTGGCCACAGATACGCAGTATTTT
CASSLGLATDTQYF
>NA|TRBJ2-1|TRBV5-1|TRBD1
TGCGCCAGCAGCTTGAGGGACAGGGGAGATGAGCAGTTCTTC
CASSLRDRGDEQFF
>NA|TRBJ2-3|TRBV6-1|TRBD2
TGTGCCAGCAGTCTAGCGGGTATCACAGATACGCAGTATTTT
CASSLAGITDTQYF